The next 28 T cell receptor beta chains were all read from a single sample in a study of T cell responses to AZD1222 COVID-19 vaccine (dated by TCRdb to about 2021). Libraries were made using the immunoSEQ multiplex PCR assay. Sourced from immuneACCESS, this table was stored by TCRdb with only in-frame sequences that have V and J called. A share of the clones is absent; for the studies checked, an unresolved V gene accounts for under half, and the remainder has no known explanation. This sample is represented by 150,000 or so clones; around 90% of them were singletons. The top ten constitute about 1.3% of the sample. Interpreted using the paper, the time point label stands for: baseline before first vaccination. The sample in question was peripheral blood, obtained on day 0 of AZD1222 vaccination. The receptors stem from an adult in good health.

The V gene is TRBV18, the J gene TRBJ1-1; a possible D gene is TRBD1 (5 bases). Trimming stripped 4 bases from V and 2 bases from J, with 11 bases between. Germline V gives CDR1 KGHSH, CDR2 LQKENI. There are 14 residues in the CDR3. CDR3 nucleotides: TGTGCCAGCTCACTAGGGGACGGCAACACTGAAGCTTTCTTT. Encoded protein: CASSLGDGNTEAFF.

The chain recombines TRBV7-2 with TRBJ2-7; TRBD2 aligns across 7 bases. V trimming: 1 base; J trimming: 2 bases; junction bases outside the gene matches: 11. This CDR3 has 17 amino acids. The germline V gene encodes CDR1 SGHTA and CDR2 FQGNSA. The CDR3 reads CASSLGVPAGFPYEQYF. CDR3 sequence (DNA): TGTGCCAGCAGCTTAGGGGTACCAGCGGGGTTTCCCTACGAGCAGTACTTC.

This clone was seen just once. J is TRBJ1-1 and V is TRBV13; D call uncertain. The V end lost 5 bases, the J end lost 4 bases, and 17 bases lay between the germline ends. Germline V CDR1 and CDR2: PRHDT, FYEKMQ (reference sequence). The CDR3 spans 15 residues. CDR3 region: CASSPRVRPGTEAFF. CDR3 sequence (DNA): TGTGCCAGCAGCCCTCGTGTGAGGCCGGGCACTGAAGCTTTCTTT.

The V gene is TRBV7-8, the J gene TRBJ2-3; D unresolved. V was clipped by 5 bases and J by 1 base, with 4 bases between them. The CDR3 covers 12 residues. The V gene's germline CDR1 is SGHVS and CDR2 FQNEAQ. The CDR3 here is CASSLGTDTQYF. The CDR3 DNA follows: TGTGCCAGCAGCCTCGGCACAGATACGCAGTATTTT.

The chain is built from TRBV5-1 and TRBJ2-7, with 11 bases that match TRBD1. The CDR3 totals 14 residues. Germline lookup yields CDR1 SGHRS and CDR2 YFSETQ. The trim removed 4 bases at V and 2 bases at J, leaving 2 bases unmatched. CDR3 protein: CASSMGQGAYEQYF. The DNA for the CDR3 is TGCGCCAGCAGCATGGGACAGGGGGCCTACGAGCAGTACTTC.

V and J are TRBV6-5 and TRBJ1-3; D call uncertain. The CDR3 covers 12 residues. The V gene's germline CDR1 is MNHEY and CDR2 SVGAGI. V was cut by 9 bases and J by 3 bases, with 9 bases left in between. The CDR3 protein is CASFGDGNTIYF. CDR3 DNA sequence: TGTGCCAGTTTTGGAGATGGAAACACCATATATTTT.

This chain links TRBV11-2 with TRBJ2-2; 9 bases align to TRBD2. CDR1 and CDR2 (germline): SGHAT, FQNNGV. The V gene end was trimmed by 0 bases and the J gene end by 5 bases; junction bases not matched to a gene: 4. The CDR3 is 16 amino acids. In DNA form, the CDR3 reads TGTGCCAGCAGCTTAGAAGCGGGGGGTCGGACCGGGGAGCTGTTTTTT. Amino acid sequence: CASSLEAGGRTGELFF. Complete variable domain (other parts from reference TRBV11-2 and TRBJ2-2): EAGVAQSPRYKIIEKRQSVAFWCNPISGHATLYWYQQILGQGPKLLIQFQNNGVVDDSQLPKDRFSAERLKGVDSTLKIQPAKLEDSAVYLCASSLEAGGRTGELFFGEGSRLTVL.

This chain's CDR3 is CASSLLGQGAIGDTQYF. In nucleotides, the CDR3 is TGTGCCAGCAGCCTTTTGGGACAGGGGGCGATTGGAGATACGCAGTATTTT. The chain couples TRBV6-2 or TRBV6-3 to TRBJ2-3; 12 positions agree with TRBD1. The CDR3 is made up of 17 amino acids. Germline CDR1 is MNHEY and CDR2 is SVGEGT. Unmatched junction bases numbered 12, after V lost 6 bases and J lost 5 bases.

V and J are TRBV5-6 and TRBJ2-2; 10 nucleotides align to TRBD2. Germline CDR1 SGHDT, CDR2 YYEEEE. The CDR3 loop spans 17 amino acids. The V gene end was trimmed by 7 bases and the J gene end by 7 bases; junction bases not matched to a gene: 16. CDR3 amino acids: CASQGLAPPPRNGELFF. The CDR3 DNA is TGTGCCAGCCAGGGACTAGCGCCACCCCCTAGGAACGGGGAGCTGTTTTTT.

The J gene is TRBJ1-2, the V gene TRBV24-1, with D perhaps matching TRBD1 (6 bases). This CDR3 comprises 15 residues. V was trimmed by 3 bases and J by 2 bases, leaving 12 bases between them. The V gene's germline CDR1 is KGHDR and CDR2 SFDVKD. The CDR3: CATSDPTGQNYGYTF. CDR3 bases: TGTGCCACCAGTGATCCCACAGGGCAGAACTATGGCTACACCTTC.

V usage is TRBV18 and J usage is TRBJ2-6, with D unclear. The germline CDR1 and CDR2 sequences are KGHSH and LQKENI. Trimming removed 4 bases from V and 4 bases from J, with 14 bases in between. This CDR3 has 16 residues. The CDR3 spells CASSLNPDPGANVLTF. CDR3 nucleotides: TGTGCCAGCTCACTCAATCCCGACCCCGGGGCCAACGTCCTGACTTTC.

The chain combines TRBV28 with TRBJ1-5; D is uncertain. The CDR3 has 15 residues. Germline values: CDR1 MDHEN, CDR2 SYDVKM. V was shortened by 6 bases and J by 0 bases, with 12 bases between the two germline ends. CDR3 residues: CASSRVVHSNQPQHF. In DNA form, the CDR3 reads TGTGCCAGCAGCCGTGTGGTCCATAGCAATCAGCCCCAGCATTTT.

This chain connects TRBV9 to TRBJ2-3; TRBD1 aligns across 8 bases. CDR3 size: 15 residues. In germline, CDR1 is SGDLS, CDR2 YYNGEE. J lost 6 bases, V lost 2 bases, and 8 bases had no gene match. The DNA for the CDR3 is TGTGCCAGCAGCGTCAAGACAGGGGCAAGGGATACGCAGTATTTT. As protein: CASSVKTGARDTQYF.

This chain connects TRBV3-1 (or the pseudogene TRBV3-2) to TRBJ1-2; no clear D. The CDR3 spans 13 residues. Per germline, CDR1 LGHDT and CDR2 YNNKEL (reference sequence). The V end lost 7 bases, the J end lost 2 bases, and 11 bases lay between the germline ends. The CDR3 here is CASTSVDNYGYTF. The CDR3 DNA reads TGTGCCAGCACCTCGGTGGACAACTATGGCTACACCTTC.

The chain uses TRBV9 and TRBJ2-7; D uncertain. The V gene lost 4 bases and the J gene lost 3 bases, with 14 bases spanning the gap. CDR3 length equals 14 residues. Germline-derived CDR1 and CDR2 are SGDLS and YYNGEE. CDR3 protein: CASSPLAEHYEQYF. The CDR3 DNA sequence: TGTGCCAGCAGCCCCCTGGCGGAACACTACGAGCAGTACTTC.

This sequence joins TRBV20-1 and TRBJ2-5; unclear D gene. Germline assignment: CDR1 DFQATT and CDR2 SNEGSKA (reference sequence). The CDR3 totals 11 residues. CDR3 amino acids: CSTVQQETQYF. The DNA for the CDR3 is TGCTCTACCGTCCAACAAGAGACCCAGTACTTC.

This clone was found once. The chain is built from TRBV5-4 and TRBJ2-7; D might be TRBD1 (5 bases). Germline V gene sequence: CDR1 SGHNT, CDR2 YYREEE (reference sequence). CDR3 size: 16 residues. Trimming left V 0 bases short and J 0 bases short, with 13 bases between. CDR3 protein: CASSLVLGALSYEQYF. For the CDR3, the DNA is TGTGCCAGCAGCTTGGTATTAGGGGCCCTCTCCTACGAGCAGTACTTC.

The chain carries TRBV10-3 and TRBJ2-3; tentative D call: TRBD1 (6 bases). The CDR3 contains 14 residues. With 6 bases removed from V and 7 bases from J, the gap between germline ends came to 17 bases. Looked up from germline, CDR1 is ENHRY and CDR2 is SYGVKD. Here the CDR3 reads CAIRDSQTPNTQYF. Here the CDR3 DNA reads TGTGCCATCAGGGACAGCCAGACACCCAATACGCAGTATTTT.

The chain couples TRBV6-1 to TRBJ2-2; 8 nucleotides match TRBD1. The CDR3 totals 15 residues. The germline CDR1 and CDR2 sequences are MNHNS and SASEGT. J lost 4 bases, V lost 2 bases, and 3 bases had no gene match. The chain's CDR3 is CASSEQGAGTGELFF. CDR3 sequence (DNA): TGTGCCAGCAGTGAACAGGGGGCGGGCACCGGGGAGCTGTTTTTT.

This clone was counted once. V usage is TRBV7-6 and J usage is TRBJ2-1; 12 bases match TRBD2. Germline V CDR1 and CDR2: SGHVS, FNYEAQ. The CDR3 has 15 amino acids. V trimming: 4 bases; J trimming: 4 bases; junction bases outside the gene matches: 2. CDR3 sequence (DNA): TGTGCCAGCAGCTCTACTAGCGGGAGGTACAATGAGCAGTTCTTC. It encodes CASSSTSGRYNEQFF.

V gene TRBV7-8 combines with J gene TRBJ1-1; the D gene is possibly TRBD1 (5 bases). Germline assignment: CDR1 SGHVS and CDR2 FQNEAQ. The CDR3 totals 13 residues. The germline V and J ends were trimmed by 5 bases and 1 base, with 8 bases remaining between them. The CDR3 sequence: CASSRGGNTEAFF. For the CDR3, the DNA is TGTGCCAGCAGCCGGGGGGGGAACACTGAAGCTTTCTTT.

The genes are TRBV6-2 or TRBV6-3 and TRBJ2-5; TRBD1 agrees at 8 bases. Per the germline V gene, CDR1 is MNHEY and CDR2 is SVGEGT. V was clipped by 2 bases and J by 1 base; unmatched bases: 6. The CDR3 is 16 amino acids. In DNA form, the CDR3 reads TGTGCCAGCAGTTACCGCCTGGGACAGGTCCAAGAGACCCAGTACTTC. This gives the protein CASSYRLGQVQETQYF.

CDR3 sequence (DNA): TGTGCCAGCAGCTTGGAACGCCTGAGTGAAGCTTTCTTT. Residues: CASSLERLSEAFF. V is TRBV5-8 and J is TRBJ1-1; D remains unclear. V was trimmed by 0 bases and J by 7 bases, leaving 10 bases between them. The CDR3 has 13 residues. Per the germline V gene, CDR1 is SGHTS and CDR2 is YDEGEE.

The CDR3 reads CASSDPWSYEQYF. The CDR3, as DNA: TGTGCCAGCAGTGATCCCTGGTCCTACGAGCAGTACTTC. This sequence joins TRBV2 and TRBJ2-7; D is uncertain. This CDR3 has 13 amino acids. In germline, CDR1 is SNHLY, CDR2 FYNNEI. V dropped 3 bases and J dropped 1 base, with 7 bases sitting between them.

The chain links TRBV5-6 to TRBJ1-2, with D perhaps matching TRBD1 (5 bases). Trimming stripped 2 bases from V and 2 bases from J, with 7 bases between. Germline loops: CDR1 SGHDT, CDR2 YYEEEE. This CDR3 is 13 amino acids long. The CDR3 DNA sequence: TGTGCCAGCAGCTTAAAGGGGAACTATGGCTACACCTTC. Amino acid sequence: CASSLKGNYGYTF.

Written as DNA, the CDR3 is TGTGCCAGCAGTCGCGACACTGAAGCTTTCTTT. Translated, it gives CASSRDTEAFF. The gene calls are TRBV5-5 and TRBJ1-1, with D uncertain. Germline values: CDR1 SGHKS, CDR2 YYEKEE (reference sequence). The CDR3 runs 11 residues. V was shortened by 5 bases and J by 3 bases, with 5 bases between the two germline ends.

The chain has TRBV19 and TRBJ2-3; D is perhaps TRBD2 (5 bases). The CDR3 runs to 15 residues. V lost 3 bases, J lost 0 bases, and 10 bases lay in between. CDR1 LNHDA and CDR2 SQIVND come from the germline V gene (reference sequence). CDR3 nucleotide sequence: TGTGCCAGTAGTATGGCAGCGGAGAGCACAGATACGCAGTATTTT. This encodes CASSMAAESTDTQYF.

This chain connects TRBV7-2 to TRBJ2-1; D is uncertain. This CDR3 contains 12 residues. Trimming took off 5 bases at V and 7 bases at J, with 9 bases between the two ends. Per germline, CDR1 SGHTA and CDR2 FQGNSA. The chain's CDR3 is CASSHAVNEQFF. The CDR3 DNA reads TGTGCCAGCAGCCACGCGGTGAATGAGCAGTTCTTC.